The rows below give T cell receptor beta chains drawn from one sample of a study of beta chain features in type 1 diabetes. Profiled with immunoSEQ multiplex PCR; TCRdb holds only in-frame clones, not every one. The sample consists of about 150,000 clones, 10% of them appearing once. Sequencing input: central memory CD4+ T cells from blood. The receptors originated from a man aged 30-40 years with type 1 diabetes. CDR3s include the opening cysteine and the closing phenylalanine or tryptophan. Each record gives: CDR3 protein, CDR3 DNA, clone size, J gene, D gene, V gene. A D gene is named only where the DNA matches it firmly. The size of a clone is reported for some rows only, either as once, few or many, or as a class for expanded clones.

CDR3aa: CASSGAQGAIQYF; CDR3nt: TGTGCCAGCAGTGGGGCCCAAGGCGCCATTCAGTACTTC; abundance: few; j_gene: TRBJ2-4; d_gene: -; v_gene: TRBV9
CDR3aa: CASMSGTWNEQFF; CDR3nt: TGTGCCAGCATGAGCGGGACCTGGAATGAGCAGTTCTTC; abundance: -; j_gene: TRBJ2-1; d_gene: TRBD2; v_gene: TRBV28
CDR3aa: CATSPGQGPYEQYF; CDR3nt: TGTGCCACCAGTCCGGGACAGGGCCCCTACGAGCAGTACTTC; abundance: few; j_gene: TRBJ2-7; d_gene: TRBD1; v_gene: TRBV15
CDR3aa: CATSSLRDRAQPQHF; CDR3nt: TGTGCCACCAGCAGCCTCCGGGACAGGGCTCAGCCCCAGCATTTT; abundance: -; j_gene: TRBJ1-5; d_gene: TRBD1; v_gene: TRBV15
CDR3aa: CAISQDSSSYNEQFF; CDR3nt: TGTGCCATCAGTCAGGACTCCAGCTCCTACAATGAGCAGTTCTTC; abundance: few; j_gene: TRBJ2-1; d_gene: -; v_gene: TRBV10-3
CDR3aa: CASSTTSGVSTDTQYF; CDR3nt: TGTGCCAGCAGCACCACTTCGGGAGTCAGCACAGATACGCAGTATTTT; abundance: few; j_gene: TRBJ2-3; d_gene: -; v_gene: TRBV7-9
CDR3aa: CASFQGQGYEQYF; CDR3nt: TGTGCCAGTTTTCAGGGACAGGGGTACGAGCAGTACTTC; abundance: few; j_gene: TRBJ2-7; d_gene: TRBD1; v_gene: TRBV18
CDR3aa: CSVALAGSTDTQYF; CDR3nt: TGCAGCGTTGCCCTAGCGGGTAGCACAGATACGCAGTATTTT; abundance: -; j_gene: TRBJ2-3; d_gene: TRBD2; v_gene: TRBV29-1
CDR3aa: CASSATSGTYNEQFF; CDR3nt: TGTGCCAGCAGTGCAACTAGCGGGACTTACAATGAGCAGTTCTTC; abundance: -; j_gene: TRBJ2-1; d_gene: TRBD2; v_gene: TRBV2
CDR3aa: CASSLWGRGFTAGANVLTF; CDR3nt: TGTGCCAGCAGTTTATGGGGCAGGGGGTTTACTGCTGGGGCCAACGTCCTGACTTTC; abundance: few; j_gene: TRBJ2-6; d_gene: TRBD1; v_gene: TRBV28